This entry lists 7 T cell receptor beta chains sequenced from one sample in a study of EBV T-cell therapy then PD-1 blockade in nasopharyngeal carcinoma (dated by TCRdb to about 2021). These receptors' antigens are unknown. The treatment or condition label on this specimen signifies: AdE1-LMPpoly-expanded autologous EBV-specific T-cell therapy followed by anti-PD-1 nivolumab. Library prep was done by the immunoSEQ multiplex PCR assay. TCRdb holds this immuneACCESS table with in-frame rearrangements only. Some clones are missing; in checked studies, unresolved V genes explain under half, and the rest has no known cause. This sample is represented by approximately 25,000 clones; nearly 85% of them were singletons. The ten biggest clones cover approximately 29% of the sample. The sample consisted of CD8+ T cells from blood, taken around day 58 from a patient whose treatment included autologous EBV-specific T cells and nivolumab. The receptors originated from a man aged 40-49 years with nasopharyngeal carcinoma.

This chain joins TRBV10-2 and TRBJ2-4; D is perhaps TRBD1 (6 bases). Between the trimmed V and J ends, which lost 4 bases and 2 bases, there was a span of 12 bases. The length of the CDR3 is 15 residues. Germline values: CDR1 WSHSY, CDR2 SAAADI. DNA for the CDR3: TGCGCCAGCAGTGGGGCAGGGGTCTCCAAAAACATTCAGTACTTC. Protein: CASSGAGVSKNIQYF.

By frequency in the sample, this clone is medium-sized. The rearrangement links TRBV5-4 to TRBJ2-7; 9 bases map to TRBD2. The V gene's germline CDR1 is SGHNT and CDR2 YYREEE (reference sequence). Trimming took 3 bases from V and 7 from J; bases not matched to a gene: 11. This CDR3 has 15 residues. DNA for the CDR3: TGTGCCAGCAGCTCGGGGGAAGCGGGGGGATGGGAGCAGTACTTC. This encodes CASSSGEAGGWEQYF.

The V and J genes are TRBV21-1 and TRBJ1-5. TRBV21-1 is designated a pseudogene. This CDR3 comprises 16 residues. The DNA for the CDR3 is TGTGCCAGCAGCCCAAGGAGCTTTATGGGCAATCAGCCCCAGCATTTT. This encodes CASSPRSFMGNQPQHF.

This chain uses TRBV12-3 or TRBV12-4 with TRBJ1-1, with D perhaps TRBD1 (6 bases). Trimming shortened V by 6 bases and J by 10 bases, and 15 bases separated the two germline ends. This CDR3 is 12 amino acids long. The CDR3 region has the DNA TGTGCCAGCAGCCCCGGGGGCAGCCCAGCTTTCTTT. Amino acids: CASSPGGSPAFF.

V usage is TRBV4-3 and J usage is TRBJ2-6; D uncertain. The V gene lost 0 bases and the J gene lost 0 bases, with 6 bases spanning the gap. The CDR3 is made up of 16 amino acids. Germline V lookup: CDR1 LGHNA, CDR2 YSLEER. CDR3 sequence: CASSQDTSSGANVLTF. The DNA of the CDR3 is TGCGCCAGCAGCCAAGATACCAGCTCTGGGGCCAACGTCCTGACTTTC.

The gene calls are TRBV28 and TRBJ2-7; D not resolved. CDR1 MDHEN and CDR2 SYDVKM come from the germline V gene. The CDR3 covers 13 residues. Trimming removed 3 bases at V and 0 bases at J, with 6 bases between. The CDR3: CASSLFSSYEQYF. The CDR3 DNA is TGTGCCAGCAGTTTGTTTAGCTCCTACGAGCAGTACTTC. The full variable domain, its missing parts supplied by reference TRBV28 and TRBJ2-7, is DVKVTQSSRYLVKRTGEKVFLECVQDMDHENMFWYRQDPGLGLRLIYFSYDVKMKEKGDIPEGYSVSREKKERFSLILESASTNQTSMYLCASSLFSSYEQYFGPGTRLTVT.

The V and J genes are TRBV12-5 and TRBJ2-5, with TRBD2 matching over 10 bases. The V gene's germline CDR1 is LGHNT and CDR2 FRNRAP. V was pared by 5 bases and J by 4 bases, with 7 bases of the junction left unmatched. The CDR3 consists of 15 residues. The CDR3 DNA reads TGTGCTAGTGGTAGCGGGGGGGCTATAGGAGAGACCCAGTACTTC. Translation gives CASGSGGAIGETQYF.